Listed below are T cell receptor beta chains from one sample, sequenced in a study of cytomegalovirus exposure and HLA in healthy donors. Assay: immunoSEQ multiplex PCR; the TCRdb copy retains only in-frame clones and omits some. The repertoire holds about 100,000 clones, with roughly 83% as singletons. The sample consisted of PBMCs. The source of these receptors is a female donor in good health and CMV-seropositive. Both conserved end residues are part of each CDR3. The D gene is left open where the match is weak.

V gene	D gene	J gene	CDR3 protein
TRBV5-8	TRBD1	TRBJ2-2	CASSSYRGAGELFF
TRBV2	.	TRBJ1-1	CASIPWGRGRGTFF
TRBV4-1	TRBD2	TRBJ2-3	CASSQGIAGGADTQYF
TRBV25-1	.	TRBJ2-7	CASSESGRVTEQYF
TRBV5-1	.	TRBJ1-4	CASSPAGALNEKLFF
TRBV5-6	.	TRBJ1-2	CASSLDRSYYGYTF
TRBV9	.	TRBJ1-1	CASSVGTGDTEAFF
TRBV19	.	TRBJ1-1	CASSIAGGGRSTEAFF
TRBV18	TRBD1	TRBJ2-7	CASSPTGGSYEQYF
TRBV4-1	.	TRBJ1-1	CASSQEVLEGTEAFF
TRBV30	.	TRBJ2-6	CAWSGGNGANGLTF
TRBV11-2	.	TRBJ1-4	CASSLQGLSNEKLFF
TRBV2	TRBD1	TRBJ2-6	CASSDYRGSGANGLTF
TRBV29-1	.	TRBJ1-2	CSVNTGFGYGYTF
TRBV5-5	.	TRBJ2-7	CASSFLVRTYEQYF
TRBV5-5	TRBD1	TRBJ1-1	CASSSVAGGLPVWDTEAFF
TRBV5-1	TRBD1	TRBJ2-7	CASSFSGQARLYEQYF
TRBV20-1	.	TRBJ2-1	CSATELREQFF
TRBV4-1	.	TRBJ2-5	CASSQGGLGQETQYF
TRBV13	.	TRBJ2-2	CASSEGRRGTGELFF
TRBV6-1	.	.	CASSVDRRPQETQYF
TRBV11-3	.	TRBJ2-3	CASSTRTDTQYF
TRBV19	.	TRBJ1-5	CASSIARVQPQHF
TRBV10-3	.	TRBJ2-2	CAISESGTLNTGELFF
TRBV11-2	.	TRBJ2-7	CASSLQGEQYF
TRBV9	TRBD1	TRBJ2-7	CASSDQTGGPLGYEQYF
TRBV18	TRBD1	TRBJ2-1	CASSGTGPGGQFF
TRBV27	TRBD1	TRBJ2-1	CASSLSKTGGAYNEQFF
TRBV19	.	TRBJ1-5	CASSIDVADNQPQHF
TRBV18	.	TRBJ1-1	CASSPDSWVTEAFF
TRBV4-1	TRBD1	TRBJ2-1	CASSQDQGVPYNEQFF
TRBV7-9	TRBD1	TRBJ1-5	CASSPWTGGRNQPQHF
TRBV5-1	.	TRBJ1-1	CASSSQGSNTEAFF
TRBV18	TRBD1	TRBJ2-7	CASSLDRDEQYF
TRBV30	.	TRBJ1-1	CAWRARGGVKKDTEAFF
TRBV5-4	.	TRBJ2-7	CASSLGQEIYEQYF
TRBV18	TRBD2	TRBJ2-3	CASSPPSTGLAPRGPDTQYF
TRBV14	TRBD2	TRBJ2-2	CASSQGAGGITGELFF
TRBV5-4	.	TRBJ2-2	CASSGTGRVGPTGELFF
TRBV2	.	TRBJ2-7	CASRGTSSSYEQYF
TRBV7-2	.	TRBJ2-4	CASSYFGNSQYF
TRBV6-5	.	TRBJ1-3	CASSYRTLNGNTIYF
TRBV5-8	.	TRBJ1-5	CASSLDQGLRNQPQHF
TRBV30	.	TRBJ1-1	CAWSARGVPAEAFF
TRBV5-1	.	.	CASSRRTDYEQYF
TRBV5-1	TRBD1	TRBJ2-7	CASSFPNRTGAREQYF
TRBV30	.	TRBJ2-1	CAWRYTYNEQFF
TRBV6-5	.	TRBJ1-5	CASSYSADSNQPQHF
TRBV11-3	TRBD2	TRBJ2-1	CASSSRGWGGGAGEQFF
TRBV9	TRBD1	TRBJ1-2	CASSVGRGNYGYTF
TRBV6-6	TRBD1	TRBJ1-3	CASSQGQLSGNTIYF
TRBV19	TRBD1	TRBJ1-5	CASSPDNQGANQPQHF
TRBV15	.	TRBJ1-4	CATSRSGQTTNEKLFF
TRBV7-9	TRBD2	TRBJ2-1	CASSSTGRGGSYNEQFF
TRBV5-1	.	TRBJ2-7	CASSLDAAGWEQYF